The 22 T cell receptor beta chains reported below all come from one sample, sequenced in a study of shared clonotypes between healthy human individuals. The method was immunoSEQ multiplex PCR; TCRdb's version includes in-frame clones alone and lacks a portion of them. The data hold 2 million to 3 million clones, with roughly 93% observed a single time. Sequencing was carried out using naive CD4+ T cells from PBMCs. Subset meaning: CD45RA+ positively selected. These receptors all stem from a man aged 18 to 30 in good health. Some clones in this sample may be carry-over from other donors' samples.

J is TRBJ2-3 and V is TRBV7-8; 7 nucleotides line up with TRBD1. V shed 6 bases, J shed 3 bases, and the junction held 9 bases outside the gene matches. The CDR3 covers 15 residues. CDR1 SGHVS and CDR2 FQNEAQ come from the germline V gene. The CDR3 DNA sequence: TGTGCCAGCAGAACCCACAGGGGACGGACAGATACGCAGTATTTT. Translation gives CASRTHRGRTDTQYF.

The rearrangement uses TRBV15 and TRBJ2-1; D is unclear. The CDR3 extends over 13 amino acids. Looked up from germline, CDR1 is LNHNV and CDR2 is YYDKDF (reference sequence). With 1 base removed from V and 6 bases from J, the gap between germline ends came to 7 bases. CDR3 sequence (DNA): TGTGCCACCAGCAGAGCTACAGCCAATGAGCAGTTCTTC. This gives the protein CATSRATANEQFF.

The chain has TRBV18 and TRBJ2-5; tentative D call: TRBD1 (5 bases). Trimming took 6 bases from V and 1 from J, leaving 18 bases between them. Germline values: CDR1 KGHSH, CDR2 LQKENI. CDR3 length equals 16 residues. The CDR3 region has the DNA TGTGCCAGCTCCTTTGAAACCAGGGCTACCCAAGAGACCCAGTACTTC. Residues: CASSFETRATQETQYF.

The genes are TRBV2 and TRBJ1-1; possible D gene TRBD1, 5 bases. CDR1 and CDR2 (germline): SNHLY, FYNNEI. CDR3 size: 14 residues. The V end lost 7 bases, the J end lost 2 bases, and 14 bases lay between the germline ends. The CDR3 bases are TGTGCCAGCAAGGATAGACAGACAAACACTGAAGCTTTCTTT. Translation: CASKDRQTNTEAFF.

The chain is built from TRBV4-1 and TRBJ1-5, with TRBD1 matching over 10 bases. The CDR3 length is 15 residues. J lost 4 bases, V lost 4 bases, and 4 bases had no gene match. CDR1 is MGHRA and CDR2 is YSYEKL in the germline V gene. For the CDR3, the DNA is TGCGCCAGCAGCCTCGGGACAGGGGTGAATCAGCCCCAGCATTTT. Translating it yields CASSLGTGVNQPQHF.

This chain links TRBV28 with TRBJ2-7, with D hard to call. Trimming removed 5 bases from V and 0 bases from J, with 8 bases in between. The germline V gene has CDR1 MDHEN and CDR2 SYDVKM. This CDR3 is 13 amino acids long. CDR3 sequence reads: CASSVLISYEQYF. The CDR3 nucleotides read TGTGCCAGCAGTGTTCTTATCTCCTACGAGCAGTACTTC.

The chain links TRBV6-1 to TRBJ1-4; D is unresolved. The germline V gene encodes CDR1 MNHNS and CDR2 SASEGT. V was cut by 0 bases and J by 0 bases, with 5 bases left in between. The CDR3 totals 15 residues. The CDR3: CASSEAGTTNEKLFF. CDR3 bases: TGTGCCAGCAGTGAAGCGGGGACAACTAATGAAAAACTGTTTTTT.

The V call is TRBV6-5, the J call TRBJ1-1; a weak D match, TRBD1 (6 bases). V lost 7 bases and J lost 1, with 13 bases in between. The CDR3 is 14 residues long. CDR1 is MNHEY and CDR2 is SVGAGI in the germline V gene. For the CDR3, the DNA is TGTGCCAGCAACCCCGGGACAAAGAACACTGAAGCTTTCTTT. Amino acid sequence: CASNPGTKNTEAFF.

The V call is TRBV4-2, the J call TRBJ2-6; 10 bases are shared with TRBD1. V lost 0 bases, J lost 2 bases, and 4 bases stayed unmatched. The germline CDR1 and CDR2 sequences are LGHNA and YNFKEQ. The CDR3 totals 18 residues. This CDR3 reads CASSQEVGTGAGANVLTF. The CDR3, as DNA: TGTGCCAGCAGCCAAGAGGTGGGGACAGGGGCTGGGGCCAACGTCCTGACTTTC.

The rearrangement links TRBV4-1 to TRBJ2-6; 7 positions match TRBD2. CDR3 size: 19 residues. Germline values: CDR1 MGHRA, CDR2 YSYEKL. The J segment lost 3 bases and the V segment lost 4 bases, leaving 15 bases of the junction unmatched. The CDR3 DNA reads TGCGCCAGCAGCCCCTACGGGGAGGGGTCCTGGATTGGGGCCAACGTCCTGACTTTC. Translating gives CASSPYGEGSWIGANVLTF.

The rearrangement uses TRBV27 and TRBJ1-6; D uncertain. This CDR3 is built from 13 residues. Deletions cut 3 bases from V and 5 bases from J, with 5 bases between. Germline lookup yields CDR1 MNHEY and CDR2 SMNVEV (reference sequence). Written as DNA, the CDR3 is TGTGCCAGCAGTTTGGTAGATAATTCACCCCTCCACTTT. Amino acids: CASSLVDNSPLHF.

This rearrangement joins TRBV27 to TRBJ2-3; TRBD1 agrees at 8 bases. J was trimmed by 4 bases and V by 4 bases; bases with no gene match: 10. The germline gives CDR1 MNHEY, CDR2 SMNVEV (reference sequence). The CDR3 totals 16 residues. DNA for the CDR3: TGTGCCAGCAGTTCGGACAGGGCCGCACGGCCAGATACGCAGTATTTT. Protein sequence: CASSSDRAARPDTQYF.

The genes are TRBV7-8 and TRBJ1-5, with D perhaps matching TRBD1 (5 bases). The ends were cut back, 0 bases at V and 9 bases at J, with 15 bases in the middle. Germline CDR1 and CDR2: SGHVS and FQNEAQ. This CDR3 region has 15 residues. Here the CDR3 reads CASSLALGGLWPQHF. The CDR3 bases are TGTGCCAGCAGCTTAGCGCTTGGGGGTTTGTGGCCCCAGCATTTT.

The chain carries TRBV5-8 and TRBJ2-5, with 12 bases aligning to TRBD2. The germline gives CDR1 SGHTS, CDR2 YDEGEE. This CDR3 comprises 17 residues. V trimming: 4 bases; J trimming: 0 bases; junction bases outside the gene matches: 7. CDR3 in DNA: TGTGCCAGCAGCCCTGGACTAGCGGGGCTCTACCAAGAGACCCAGTACTTC. Residues: CASSPGLAGLYQETQYF. The variable domain in full, with the rest retrieved from reference TRBV5-8 and TRBJ2-5, is EAGVTQSPTHLIKTRGQQATLRCSPISGHTSVYWYQQALGLGLQFLLWYDEGEERNRGNFPPRFSGRQFPNYSSELNVNALELEDSALYLCASSPGLAGLYQETQYFGPGTRLLVL.

This chain links TRBV19 with TRBJ2-2; a weak D match, TRBD2 (6 bases). Trimming removed 6 bases at V and 8 bases at J, with 28 bases between. The germline V gene encodes CDR1 LNHDA and CDR2 SQIVND (reference sequence). The length of the CDR3 is 18 residues. The CDR3 nucleotides are TGTGCCAGTAGGAACCGCCCCCGCGGGAAGGAAACTAGGGGGGAGCTGTTTTTT. It yields the protein CASRNRPRGKETRGELFF.

The chain joins TRBV5-6 to TRBJ1-5; TRBD1 matches 10 bases. Germline-derived CDR1 and CDR2 are SGHDT and YYEEEE. Trimming took 3 bases from V and 6 from J; bases not matched to a gene: 3. The CDR3 has 14 residues. The CDR3 region is CASSSGQGFQPQHF. The CDR3 DNA follows: TGTGCCAGCAGCTCGGGACAGGGGTTTCAGCCCCAGCATTTT. Using reference TRBV5-6 and TRBJ1-5 for the parts outside the CDR3, the full variable domain is DAGVTQSPTHLIKTRGQQVTLRCSPKSGHDTVSWYQQALGQGPQFIFQYYEEEERQRGNFPDRFSGHQFPNYSSELNVNALLLGDSALYLCASSSGQGFQPQHFGDGTRLSIL.

The gene calls are TRBV5-6 and TRBJ1-3; 8 nucleotides line up with TRBD1. The germline V gene has CDR1 SGHDT and CDR2 YYEEEE. The CDR3 has 15 amino acids. J lost 3 bases, V lost 1 base, and 3 bases had no gene match. Here the CDR3 reads CASSLYTGGGNTIYF. CDR3 nucleotides: TGTGCCAGCAGCTTGTATACAGGGGGTGGAAACACCATATATTTT.

This chain joins TRBV18 and TRBJ2-2; no definite D call. This CDR3 has 17 residues. The V gene lost 4 bases and the J gene lost 1 base, with 16 bases spanning the gap. The germline gives CDR1 KGHSH, CDR2 LQKENI. CDR3 amino acids: CASSLSPRPLNTGELFF. CDR3 DNA sequence: TGTGCCAGCTCACTATCCCCCAGGCCTTTGAACACCGGGGAGCTGTTTTTT. The whole variable domain, remainder taken from reference TRBV18 and TRBJ2-2, is NAGVMQNPRHLVRRRGQEARLRCSPMKGHSHVYWYRQLPEEGLKFMVYLQKENIIDESGMPKERFSAEFPKEGPSILRIQQVVRGDSAAYFCASSLSPRPLNTGELFFGEGSRLTVL.

This clone has a single count. The chain couples TRBV9 to TRBJ2-3; 9 bases are shared with TRBD2. Germline assignment: CDR1 SGDLS and CDR2 YYNGEE. V lost 4 bases to trimming and J lost 0 bases; unmatched junction nucleotides: 12. The CDR3 is made up of 18 amino acids. CDR3 protein: CASSPSTSGLFSTDTQYF. The CDR3 DNA follows: TGTGCCAGCAGCCCCTCGACTAGCGGCTTATTTAGCACAGATACGCAGTATTTT. The full variable domain, its missing parts supplied by reference TRBV9 and TRBJ2-3, is DSGVTQTPKHLITATGQRVTLRCSPRSGDLSVYWYQQSLDQGLQFLIQYYNGEERAKGNILERFSAQQFPDLHSELNLSSLELGDSALYFCASSPSTSGLFSTDTQYFGPGTRLTVL.

This chain connects TRBV21-1 to TRBJ1-2; the table names TRBD1, a call not compared with the DNA. TRBV21-1 represents a pseudogene. The CDR3 is made up of 17 amino acids. The CDR3 region has the DNA TGTGCCAGCAGCCCGCGGAAGGTACAGGGGCCCCCATATGGCTACACCTTC. Encoded protein: CASSPRKVQGPPYGYTF.

The chain links TRBV7-2 to TRBJ2-2, with 11 nucleotides matching TRBD2. The V gene's germline CDR1 is SGHTA and CDR2 FQGNSA. The CDR3 runs to 17 residues. The V and J ends lost 4 bases and 5 bases, in that order; junction bases with no gene match: 9. CDR3 sequence: CASSWGLADVFTGELFF. In nucleotides, the CDR3 is TGTGCCAGCAGCTGGGGACTAGCGGATGTATTTACCGGGGAGCTGTTTTTT.

The gene calls are TRBV18 and TRBJ1-2; TRBD1 matches at 8 bases. Germline loops: CDR1 KGHSH, CDR2 LQKENI. Trimming cost V 0 bases and J 2 bases; bases outside gene matches: 11. The CDR3 sequence is 18 residues long. The CDR3: CASSPPSQRTGKNYGYTF. CDR3 bases: TGTGCCAGCTCACCACCTTCCCAGAGGACAGGGAAGAACTATGGCTACACCTTC.